This TCR beta chain was identified during a study of cytomegalovirus exposure and HLA in healthy donors. The PCR ran on 60 Vbeta and 13 Jbeta primers. Profiling relied on immunoSEQ multiplex PCR, and the TCRdb table lists in-frame clones only, not all of them. The table includes about 110,000 clones, roughly 71% detected once. The CDR3 contains 14 residues. In germline, CDR1 is SNHLY, CDR2 FYNNEI. Deletions cut 6 bases from V and 10 bases from J, with 16 bases between. V is TRBV2 and J is TRBJ1-6, with a weak D call TRBD1 (5 bases). The sample taken for sequencing was PBMCs. This TCR was recovered from a woman between 65 and 79 years old in good health and CMV-seropositive. DNA for the CDR3: TGTGCCAGCAGCCCCGGGGGGGGAACCTCACCCCTCCACTTT. Translation: CASSPGGGTSPLHF. Complete variable domain (other parts from reference TRBV2 and TRBJ1-6): EPEVTQTPSHQVTQMGQEVILRCVPISNHLYFYWYRQILGQKVEFLVSFYNNEISEKSEIFDDQFSVERPDGSNFTLKIRSTKLEDSAMYFCASSPGGGTSPLHFGNGTRLTVT.